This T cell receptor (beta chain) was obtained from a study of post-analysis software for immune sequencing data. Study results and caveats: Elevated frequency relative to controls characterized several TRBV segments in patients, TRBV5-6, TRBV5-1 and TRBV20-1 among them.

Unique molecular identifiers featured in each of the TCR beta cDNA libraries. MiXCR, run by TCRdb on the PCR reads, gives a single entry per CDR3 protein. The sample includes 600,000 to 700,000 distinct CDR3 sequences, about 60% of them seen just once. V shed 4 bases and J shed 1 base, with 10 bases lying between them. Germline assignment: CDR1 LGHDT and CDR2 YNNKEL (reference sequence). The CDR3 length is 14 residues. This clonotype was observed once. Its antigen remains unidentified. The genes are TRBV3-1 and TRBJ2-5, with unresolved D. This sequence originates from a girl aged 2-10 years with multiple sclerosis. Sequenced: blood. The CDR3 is CASSPSRFQETQYF. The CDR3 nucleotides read TGTGCCAGCAGCCCATCCCGCTTCCAAGAGACCCAGTACTTC.